This T cell receptor (beta chain) is from a study of PD-L1 blockade in urothelial cancer. Time point of the sample: pretreatment peripheral blood. The CDR3 has 15 residues. V gave up 5 bases and J gave up 6 bases, with 16 bases separating them. Germline lookup yields CDR1 SGHTA and CDR2 FQGNSA. The repertoire was sequenced with immunoSEQ multiplex PCR; TCRdb's copy has only in-frame clones and lacks some. The profile shows tens of thousands of clones, nearly 90% of them singletons. This receptor was obtained from a man aged 60 to 69 with urothelial cancer. This chain uses TRBV7-2 with TRBJ2-2, with D perhaps matching TRBD2 (6 bases). The sequencing here drew on PBMCs, taken around atezolizumab (anti-PD-L1) treatment. CDR3 loop: CASSPIGTSPGELFF. The CDR3 bases are TGTGCCAGCAGCCCTATCGGGACTTCCCCCGGGGAGCTGTTTTTT.